The 10 T cell receptor beta chains below were found in one sample sequenced in a study of OX40 agonist ivuxolimab in advanced cancers. The assay was immunoSEQ multiplex PCR, and TCRdb's table has in-frame clones only and misses some. Of about 50,000 clones listed, roughly 84% were seen once; the top ten hold about an eighth. This sample comprised CD4+ or CD8+ T cells sorted from blood, obtained in a trial of the OX40 agonist ivuxolimab. Receptors originate from an adult with an advanced solid tumor such as melanoma, head and neck, liver or kidney cancer.

The rearrangement joins TRBV5-1 to TRBJ2-1; 7 bases match TRBD1. The CDR3 has 15 amino acids. CDR1 SGHRS and CDR2 YFSETQ come from the germline V gene. The V segment lost 4 bases and the J segment 2 bases; nucleotides outside the gene matches: 6. CDR3 sequence (DNA): TGCGCCAGCAGCCCGGGGACAGTCACCTACAATGAGCAGTTCTTC. It codes for CASSPGTVTYNEQFF.

The V and J genes are TRBV19 and TRBJ2-1, with 14 bases aligning to TRBD2. This CDR3 contains 18 residues. Germline CDR1 reads LNHDA; CDR2 reads SQIVND (reference sequence). J gave up 6 bases and V 5 bases, and 12 bases lay outside the gene matches. The CDR3 here is CASSSSGTSGSDFNEQFF. For the CDR3, the DNA is TGTGCCAGTAGTTCTAGTGGGACTAGCGGGAGTGACTTCAATGAGCAGTTCTTC.

The chain has TRBV6-6 and TRBJ2-1; D call uncertain. The V gene lost 6 bases and the J gene lost 4 bases, with 16 bases spanning the gap. Germline V gene lookup returns CDR1 MNHNY and CDR2 SVGAGI (reference sequence). The CDR3 has 15 residues. The CDR3 protein is CASSPIISDYNEQFF. CDR3 nucleotide sequence: TGTGCCAGCAGCCCTATTATAAGCGATTACAATGAGCAGTTCTTC.

The genes are TRBV5-4 and TRBJ1-1; 12 bases match TRBD1. This CDR3 spans 17 amino acids. The germline gives CDR1 SGHNT, CDR2 YYREEE (reference sequence). V was clipped by 4 bases and J by 5 bases; unmatched bases: 12. The CDR3 region has the DNA TGTGCCAGCAGCCCAGCCGGGACAGGGGGCGTTGGTACTGAAGCTTTCTTT. Amino acids: CASSPAGTGGVGTEAFF.

This chain uses TRBV5-1 with TRBJ2-5, with TRBD1 identical over 8 bases. Losses at the gene ends were 0 bases for V and 5 bases for J; bases not matched to a gene: 6. Per germline, CDR1 SGHRS and CDR2 YFSETQ. This CDR3 has 15 residues. The CDR3 sequence is CASSLGPGGGETQYF. CDR3 DNA: TGCGCCAGCAGCTTGGGCCCAGGGGGCGGGGAGACCCAGTACTTC.

The chain joins TRBV19 to TRBJ1-1, with D maybe TRBD1 (6 bases). Per germline, CDR1 LNHDA and CDR2 SQIVND (reference sequence). Trimming cost V 6 bases and J 1 base, with 15 bases left between them. The CDR3 length is 15 residues. CDR3 region: CASRSTGGRNTEAFF. As DNA, the CDR3 is TGTGCCAGTAGATCGACAGGAGGCCGGAACACTGAAGCTTTCTTT.

V is TRBV6-1 and J is TRBJ2-3; 7 bases are a match to TRBD2. Trimming at V came to 2 bases and at J to 5 bases, leaving 4 bases not matched to a gene. CDR1 and CDR2 (germline): MNHNS, SASEGT. The CDR3 loop spans 14 amino acids. In nucleotides, the CDR3 is TGTGCCAGCAGTGAATTATCTAGCGGAGATACGCAGTATTTT. It yields the protein CASSELSSGDTQYF.

This clone was seen just once. This chain connects TRBV18 to TRBJ1-4; D not resolved. This CDR3 has 16 amino acids. With 4 bases removed from V and 9 bases from J, the gap between germline ends came to 21 bases. The V gene's germline CDR1 is KGHSH and CDR2 LQKENI. As DNA, the CDR3 is TGTGCCAGCTCACAGCAGGACGGGTCAACCGGCCAAAAACTGTTTTTT. Its translation is CASSQQDGSTGQKLFF.

This chain connects TRBV6-6 to TRBJ1-5; the D is unclear. The CDR3 totals 12 residues. Germline assignment: CDR1 MNHNY and CDR2 SVGAGI (reference sequence). V was trimmed by 4 bases and J by 8 bases, leaving 9 bases between them. The CDR3 DNA follows: TGTGCCAGCAGTTTTGGCGGTGAGCCCCAGCATTTT. Protein sequence: CASSFGGEPQHF.

The rearrangement joins TRBV6-5 to TRBJ2-5; 9 nucleotides match TRBD2. This CDR3 has 14 amino acids. Per germline, CDR1 MNHEY and CDR2 SVGAGI. Losses at the gene ends were 6 bases for V and 5 bases for J; bases not matched to a gene: 7. CDR3: CASRFGTSIETQYF. The CDR3 coding sequence is TGTGCCAGCAGATTCGGGACTAGCATCGAGACCCAGTACTTC.